At least ten counts were recorded for the clone carrying this T cell receptor beta chain. Its antigen remains unknown. This sample was taken from a study of early T cells in non-severe SARS-CoV-2 infection. Study as a whole: Sequencing of unsorted whole blood was done on bulk RNA, leaving chains unpaired.

Unique molecular identifier tags were affixed to discrete cDNA molecules. TCRdb re-called the 5' RACE reads through MiXCR, storing one row per CDR3 protein. This sample yields about 50,000 distinct CDR3 sequences, of which roughly 10% are seen a single time; roughly 5.7% belongs to the top ten. V dropped 11 bases and J dropped 5; count of bases not matched to a gene: 13. CDR1 is MDHEN, CDR2 SYDVKM, per germline. CDR3 length: 14 amino acids. Notes on the study in general: Clonotype matching in VDJdb favored anti-spike CD8 responses and did not capture private and CD4 specificities.

The sequence derives from an adult who was a healthcare worker with PCR-confirmed SARS-CoV-2 infection or an uninfected control (not recorded which). This chain uses TRBV28 with TRBJ2-3; 7 bases agree with TRBD2. The specimen comprised whole blood, sampled at baseline. CDR3 protein: CAGNGAGVRDTQYF. The CDR3 nucleotides are TGTGCCGGCAACGGGGCGGGAGTACGAGATACGCAGTATTTT.